The 10 T cell receptor beta chains in this list originate from one sample, sequenced in a study of human T cells and chemical hapten exposure. Sample time point: patch test 1, 2 weeks after DPC sensitization. As to treatment: therapeutic diphenylcyclopropenone sensitization with weekly scalp DPC. TCRdb re-called the RACE reads through MiXCR, storing one row per CDR3 protein. This table holds 300,000 to 350,000 distinct CDR3 sequences, around 7% found once. The input for sequencing was whole blood, taken in connection with sensitization to the hapten diphenylcyclopropenone (DPC). Receptors originate from a woman between 18 and 29 years old with alopecia areata. Some clones in this sample may be carry-over from other donors' samples.

A few counts support this clonotype. The genes are TRBV27 and TRBJ1-2; TRBD1 matches 10 bases. V lost 7 bases to trimming and J lost 2 bases; unmatched junction nucleotides: 4. The germline CDR1 and CDR2 sequences are MNHEY and SMNVEV (reference sequence). This CDR3 has 14 amino acids. CDR3 sequence: CASKWGQGNYGYTF. The CDR3 nucleotides read TGTGCCAGCAAGTGGGGACAGGGGAACTATGGCTACACCTTC.

This clonotype has at least ten counts. The rearrangement uses TRBV20-1 and TRBJ2-3; TRBD1 matches at 8 bases. Germline CDR1 is DFQATT and CDR2 is SNEGSKA (reference sequence). Unmatched junction bases numbered 6, after V lost 6 bases and J lost 4 bases. There are 13 residues in the CDR3. This CDR3 is CSARQGSADTQYF. The DNA of the CDR3 is TGCAGTGCCCGACAGGGGAGTGCAGATACGCAGTATTTT.

This rearrangement joins TRBV5-6 to TRBJ2-6; D remains ambiguous. Per germline, CDR1 SGHDT and CDR2 YYEEEE. The length of the CDR3 is 16 residues. The V and J ends lost 0 bases and 0 bases respectively, with 7 bases between them. This chain's CDR3 is CASSLESSSGANVLTF. The CDR3 bases are TGTGCCAGCAGCTTGGAGTCCAGCTCTGGGGCCAACGTCCTGACTTTC.

In the case of this clonotype: A much larger clone lies a single base off, so this may be a read error. The chain joins TRBV10-3 to TRBJ1-1; D uncertain. This CDR3 has 14 amino acids. Germline V gene lookup returns CDR1 ENHRY and CDR2 SYGVKD. This CDR3 reads CAISQSGAEAEAYF. CDR3 in DNA: TGTGCCATCAGCCAAAGCGGTGCGGAAGCTGAAGCTTACTTT.

This clonotype was counted a few times. The V and J genes are TRBV5-6 and TRBJ2-7, with 9 bases fitting TRBD1. V lost 0 bases, J lost 6 bases, and 10 bases stayed unmatched. The CDR3 runs to 16 residues. From germline, CDR1 is SGHDT and CDR2 YYEEEE. CDR3: CASSLVAGTGISEQYF. In nucleotides, the CDR3 is TGTGCCAGCAGCTTGGTTGCCGGGACAGGGATCTCCGAGCAGTACTTC.

The genes are TRBV5-1 and TRBJ2-2; D is unclear. V lost 0 bases, J lost 7 bases, and 10 bases lay in between. This CDR3 comprises 14 residues. Germline CDR1 is SGHRS and CDR2 is YFSETQ. The CDR3 region has the DNA TGCGCCAGCAGCTTGGAGCCAGTCGGCGGGGAGCTGTTTTTT. Translation gives CASSLEPVGGELFF.

The gene calls are TRBV4-3 and TRBJ1-6; 9 bases match TRBD1. Per germline, CDR1 LGHNA and CDR2 YSLEER. The V and J ends lost 0 bases and 7 bases, in that order; junction bases with no gene match: 4. There are 16 residues in the CDR3. The CDR3 DNA is TGCGCCAGCAGCCAAGATGAGGGGACAGGGAATTCACCCCTCCACTTT. Its translation is CASSQDEGTGNSPLHF.

This clonotype was seen ten or more times. V gene TRBV6-5 combines with J gene TRBJ2-2, with D possibly called TRBD1 or TRBD2 (5 bases each). This CDR3 is built from 15 residues. Looked up from germline, CDR1 is MNHEY and CDR2 is SVGAGI. Trimming took 0 bases from V and 6 from J, leaving 11 bases between them. CDR3 amino acids: CASSYSSGLAGELFF. The DNA of the CDR3 is TGTGCCAGCAGTTACTCGTCGGGGCTTGCCGGGGAGCTGTTTTTT.

Regarding this clonotype: An end of the junction differs from the germline gene, which may be a read error. This chain joins TRBV9 and TRBJ2-2, with TRBD2 identical over 8 bases. Germline assignment: CDR1 SGDLS and CDR2 YYNGEE. CDR3 length: 16 amino acids. CDR3 in amino acids: CASSVVSGGAAGELSF. The DNA of the CDR3 is TGTGCCAGCAGCGTAGTATCCGGGGGGGCCGCCGGGGAGCTGTCTTTT.

This clonotype was observed at least ten times. V gene TRBV6-1 combines with J gene TRBJ2-1; 7 bases are a match to TRBD2. After removal of 4 bases from V and 9 bases from J, the junction contained 6 bases not matched to a gene. The CDR3 has 13 residues. Germline V gives CDR1 MNHNS, CDR2 SASEGT. CDR3 nucleotides: TGTGCCAGCAGTGTTGAGGGGAGGGGTGAGCAGTTCTTC. This encodes CASSVEGRGEQFF.